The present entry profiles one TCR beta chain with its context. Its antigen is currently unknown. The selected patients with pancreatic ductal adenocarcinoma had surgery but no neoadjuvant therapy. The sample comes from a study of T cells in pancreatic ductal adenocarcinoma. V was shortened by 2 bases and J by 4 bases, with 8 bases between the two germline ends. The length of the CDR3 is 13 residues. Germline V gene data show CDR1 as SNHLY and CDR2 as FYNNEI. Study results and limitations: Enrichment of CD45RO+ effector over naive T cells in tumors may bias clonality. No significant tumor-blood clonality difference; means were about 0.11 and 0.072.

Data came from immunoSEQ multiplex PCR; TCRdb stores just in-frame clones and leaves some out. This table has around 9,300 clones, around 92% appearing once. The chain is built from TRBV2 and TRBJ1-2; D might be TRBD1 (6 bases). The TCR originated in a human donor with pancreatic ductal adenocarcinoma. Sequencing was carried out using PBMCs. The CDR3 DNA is TGTGCCAGCAGTGAACTGGGGGCCTATGGCTACACCTTC. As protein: CASSELGAYGYTF.